What follows are 27 T cell receptor beta chains derived from one specimen sequenced in a study of OX40 agonist ivuxolimab in advanced cancers. Profiled with immunoSEQ multiplex PCR; TCRdb holds only in-frame clones, not every one. The table records about 150,000 clones, approximately 90% of them present only once. The source was CD4+ or CD8+ T cells sorted from blood, collected in a trial of the OX40 agonist ivuxolimab. The receptors come from an adult with an advanced solid tumor such as melanoma, head and neck, liver or kidney cancer.

V gene TRBV19 combines with J gene TRBJ1-5; 9 bases are a match to TRBD1. CDR1 LNHDA and CDR2 SQIVND come from the germline V gene (reference sequence). The junction had 7 bases not matched to a gene; V was cut back by 4 bases and J by 0 bases. The CDR3 sequence is 17 residues long. The CDR3 coding sequence is TGTGCCAGTAGTAGGGACAGGGTTGTAGATAGCAATCAGCCCCAGCATTTT. Amino acids: CASSRDRVVDSNQPQHF.

V gene TRBV10-3 combines with J gene TRBJ2-7, with 9 bases aligning to TRBD1. The CDR3 sequence is 13 residues long. Germline CDR1 and CDR2: ENHRY and SYGVKD. V trimming: 6 bases; J trimming: 7 bases; junction bases outside the gene matches: 7. The DNA of the CDR3 is TGTGCCATCAGGGGGACAGGGTTGGGTGAGCAGTACTTC. It is translated as CAIRGTGLGEQYF.

For this clone: In the same sample, other DNA sequences code for this CDR3. CDR3 amino acids: CASSLDQPQHF. CDR3 nucleotides: TGTGCCAGCAGTCTCGATCAGCCCCAGCATTTT. The V call is TRBV28, the J call TRBJ1-5, with D unresolved. With 5 bases removed from V and 5 bases from J, the gap between germline ends came to 4 bases. This CDR3 region has 11 residues. Germline lookup yields CDR1 MDHEN and CDR2 SYDVKM.

The chain carries TRBV5-1 and TRBJ1-4; unclear D gene. V was clipped by 4 bases and J by 5 bases, with 9 bases between them. In germline, CDR1 is SGHRS, CDR2 YFSETQ. This CDR3 contains 13 residues. The CDR3: CASSPVDNEKLFF. For the CDR3, the DNA is TGCGCCAGCAGCCCAGTCGACAATGAAAAACTGTTTTTT.

The chain has TRBV10-3 and TRBJ1-2; 8 nucleotides agree with TRBD1. The CDR3 has 13 amino acids. Losses at the gene ends were 7 bases for V and 7 bases for J; bases not matched to a gene: 8. Germline CDR1 is ENHRY and CDR2 is SYGVKD. This chain's CDR3 is CAITPGQGTGYTF. CDR3 DNA: TGTGCCATCACGCCTGGACAGGGTACTGGCTACACCTTC.

The J gene is TRBJ2-5, the V gene TRBV7-8; TRBD2 aligns across 9 bases. Germline CDR1 is SGHVS and CDR2 is FQNEAQ. J gave up 5 bases and V 5 bases, and 9 bases lay outside the gene matches. This CDR3 is built from 15 residues. The CDR3 nucleotides are TGTGCCAGCAGCCTCACCGGCGGGAGGGGGGAGACCCAGTACTTC. Protein product: CASSLTGGRGETQYF.

V usage is TRBV5-1 and J usage is TRBJ1-3; the match to TRBD1 covers 8 bases. The germline V gene has CDR1 SGHRS and CDR2 YFSETQ. This CDR3 has 18 amino acids. V dropped 0 bases and J dropped 0; count of bases not matched to a gene: 8. The CDR3 reads CASSLGPTGAISGNTIYF. The CDR3 nucleotides read TGCGCCAGCAGCTTGGGGCCGACAGGGGCGATCTCTGGAAACACCATATATTTT.

The rearrangement uses TRBV7-9 and TRBJ2-1; 8 nucleotides align to TRBD2. V lost 1 base to trimming and J lost 7 bases; unmatched junction nucleotides: 9. This CDR3 has 16 amino acids. Germline V CDR1 and CDR2: SEHNR, FQNEAQ (reference sequence). CDR3 sequence reads: CASSLVPAGVENEQFF. The CDR3 region has the DNA TGTGCCAGCAGCTTAGTCCCAGCGGGAGTCGAGAATGAGCAGTTCTTC.

The chain employs TRBV6-5 and TRBJ1-3; D unclear. Per germline, CDR1 MNHEY and CDR2 SVGAGI. V lost 5 bases and J lost 0, with 8 bases in between. The CDR3 runs to 14 residues. CDR3 in DNA: TGTGCCAGCAGTCCCACCGCCTCTGGAAACACCATATATTTT. It encodes CASSPTASGNTIYF.

The gene calls are TRBV27 and TRBJ2-1, with TRBD2 matching 10 bases. V shed 2 bases, J shed 2 bases, and the junction held 15 bases outside the gene matches. The CDR3 is 20 residues long. The germline CDR1 and CDR2 sequences are MNHEY and SMNVEV (reference sequence). The CDR3 DNA sequence: TGTGCCAGCAGTTTACTAGCTAGCGGGAGAATCCCCGTCGCCTACAATGAGCAGTTCTTC. It translates to CASSLLASGRIPVAYNEQFF.

This clone is a singleton in its sample. The V gene is TRBV9, the J gene TRBJ2-1; 10 nucleotides match TRBD2. Trimming at V came to 0 bases and at J to 9 bases, leaving 12 bases not matched to a gene. The CDR3 totals 17 residues. Germline V lookup: CDR1 SGDLS, CDR2 YYNGEE. CDR3 in DNA: TGTGCCAGCAGCGTAGCCGGGCCTGCTAGCGGGAGCGGTGAGCAGTTCTTC. Translation: CASSVAGPASGSGEQFF.

The chain couples TRBV5-8 to TRBJ2-7, with 7 bases identical to TRBD2. There are 19 residues in the CDR3. Per the germline V gene, CDR1 is SGHTS and CDR2 is YDEGEE. The J segment lost 1 base and the V segment lost 2 bases, leaving 18 bases of the junction unmatched. CDR3: CASSFRTQGGGRGSYEQYF. The DNA for the CDR3 is TGTGCCAGCAGCTTTAGAACCCAAGGAGGAGGGAGGGGATCCTACGAGCAGTACTTC. The full variable domain, its missing parts supplied by reference TRBV5-8 and TRBJ2-7, is EAGVTQSPTHLIKTRGQQATLRCSPISGHTSVYWYQQALGLGLQFLLWYDEGEERNRGNFPPRFSGRQFPNYSSELNVNALELEDSALYLCASSFRTQGGGRGSYEQYFGPGTRLTVT.

The chain employs TRBV5-1 and TRBJ2-7; possibly TRBD1 or TRBD2 for D (5 bases each). Trimming pared 5 bases from V and 5 bases from J, leaving 14 bases between. Germline V gives CDR1 SGHRS, CDR2 YFSETQ. CDR3 length: 13 amino acids. The CDR3 DNA reads TGCGCCAGCAGGGGGACGGTCTTACACGAGCAGTACTTC. It is translated as CASRGTVLHEQYF.

V and J are TRBV7-3 and TRBJ2-3; 10 bases are shared with TRBD2. Germline V gene sequence: CDR1 SGHTA, CDR2 FQGTGA. This CDR3 contains 19 residues. V gave up 0 bases and J gave up 0 bases; unmatched junction bases: 9. CDR3 sequence: CASSLTWQREGPSTDTQYF. DNA of the CDR3: TGTGCCAGCAGCTTAACGTGGCAGCGGGAGGGCCCGAGCACAGATACGCAGTATTTT.

J is TRBJ1-4 and V is TRBV4-1; possibly TRBD1 for D (5 bases). Germline V gene sequence: CDR1 MGHRA, CDR2 YSYEKL. Trimming left V 3 bases short and J 3 bases short, with 11 bases between. The length of the CDR3 is 15 residues. This CDR3 reads CASSHLGGANEKLFF. In nucleotides, the CDR3 is TGCGCCAGCAGCCACCTTGGAGGGGCTAATGAAAAACTGTTTTTT.

The chain links TRBV18 to TRBJ1-3, with 7 positions matching TRBD1. The CDR3 consists of 15 residues. Germline CDR1 reads KGHSH; CDR2 reads LQKENI. Losses at the gene ends were 5 bases for V and 2 bases for J; bases not matched to a gene: 6. CDR3 loop: CASSADRVPGNTIYF. CDR3 nucleotides: TGTGCCAGCTCAGCAGACAGGGTCCCTGGAAACACCATATATTTT.

By its share, this clone is medium-sized. The chain combines TRBV10-1 with TRBJ1-1; D unresolved. Trimming stripped 5 bases from V and 6 bases from J, with 10 bases between. CDR1 and CDR2 from the germline V gene are WNHNN and SYGVQD (reference sequence). This CDR3 has 12 amino acids. CDR3 amino acids: CASSRGSSEAFF. The CDR3, as DNA: TGCGCCAGCAGTCGCGGGTCATCTGAAGCTTTCTTT.

The chain links TRBV19 to TRBJ2-5, with TRBD1 as a possible D gene (6 bases). V was shortened by 11 bases and J by 2 bases, with 12 bases between the two germline ends. Germline loops: CDR1 LNHDA, CDR2 SQIVND (reference sequence). The CDR3 spans 12 residues. As DNA, the CDR3 is TGTGCCGGGTGGGGGCAGCAAGAGACCCAGTACTTC. Translating it yields CAGWGQQETQYF.

This clone has a single count. The chain joins TRBV6-5 to TRBJ2-1; perhaps TRBD1 as D (6 bases). This CDR3 comprises 13 residues. The germline V gene has CDR1 MNHEY and CDR2 SVGAGI. The germline V and J ends were trimmed by 2 bases and 7 bases, with 9 bases remaining between them. The CDR3, as DNA: TGTGCCAGCAGTTACGGGGGCGGGAATGAGCAGTTCTTC. This encodes CASSYGGGNEQFF.

V and J are TRBV7-9 and TRBJ2-7, with 13 positions matching TRBD2. Unmatched junction bases numbered 10, after V lost 4 bases and J lost 4 bases. Germline V gene data show CDR1 as SEHNR and CDR2 as FQNEAQ (reference sequence). The CDR3 runs 17 residues. Written as DNA, the CDR3 is TGTGCCAGCAGCTCGCTCCGGACTAGCGGGAGTAGGTACGAGCAGTACTTC. It yields the protein CASSSLRTSGSRYEQYF. Variable domain in full (rest from reference TRBV7-9 and TRBJ2-7): DTGVSQNPRHKITKRGQNVTFRCDPISEHNRLYWYRQTLGQGPEFLTYFQNEAQLEKSRLLSDRFSAERPKGSFSTLEIQRTEQGDSAMYLCASSSLRTSGSRYEQYFGPGTRLTVT.

The chain's CDR3 is CASSSGLAGWTQYF. The DNA for the CDR3 is TGCGCCAGCAGTTCGGGACTAGCGGGATGGACCCAGTACTTC. The gene calls are TRBV23-1 and TRBJ2-5; 13 bases are shared with TRBD2. Being an ORF, TRBV23-1 has a function that is uncertain. Trimming took 5 bases from V and 7 from J; bases not matched to a gene: 4. This CDR3 contains 14 residues.

The chain employs TRBV9 and TRBJ2-1, with a weak D call TRBD1 (6 bases). With 4 bases removed from V and 4 bases from J, the gap between germline ends came to 12 bases. Germline V gene data show CDR1 as SGDLS and CDR2 as YYNGEE. CDR3 length: 14 residues. The CDR3 nucleotides read TGTGCCAGCAGCCCCAGACAGGAATACAATGAGCAGTTCTTC. It yields the protein CASSPRQEYNEQFF.

The CDR3 DNA reads TGTGCCAGCAGTTATGCGAGTTTGGGAAGTGGCGAAAAACTGTTTTTT. Amino acid sequence: CASSYASLGSGEKLFF. The chain has TRBV6-5 and TRBJ1-4; no firm D call. CDR1 and CDR2 (germline): MNHEY, SVGAGI. V shed 3 bases and J shed 8 bases, with 19 bases lying between them. The CDR3 is 16 residues long.

This clone turned up a few times. The chain is built from TRBV6-5 and TRBJ2-7, with D perhaps TRBD1 (6 bases). V lost 6 bases and J lost 2, with 8 bases in between. CDR1 MNHEY and CDR2 SVGAGI come from the germline V gene. The CDR3 totals 12 residues. The DNA of the CDR3 is TGTGCCAGCAGCGCAGGGGCCTACGAGCAGTACTTC. The encoded protein is CASSAGAYEQYF.

The rearrangement joins TRBV28 to TRBJ1-4; D is undetermined. CDR3 length equals 15 residues. The V end was cut by 6 bases, the J end by 7 bases, with 18 bases between. Per the germline V gene, CDR1 is MDHEN and CDR2 is SYDVKM. CDR3 sequence reads: CASSLGSRRGEKLFF. Here the CDR3 DNA reads TGTGCCAGCAGCCTCGGGAGTAGAAGAGGTGAAAAACTGTTTTTT.

This chain links TRBV20-1 with TRBJ1-1; 9 bases line up with TRBD1. The CDR3 loop spans 11 amino acids. In germline, CDR1 is DFQATT, CDR2 SNEGSKA (reference sequence). The junction had 6 bases not matched to a gene; V was cut back by 6 bases and J by 10 bases. Here the CDR3 DNA reads TGCAGTGCGAGGGACAGGGATCCAGCTTTCTTT. This encodes CSARDRDPAFF.

The chain recombines TRBV28 with TRBJ1-5, with D possibly matching TRBD1 (5 bases). The germline gives CDR1 MDHEN, CDR2 SYDVKM. V was clipped by 6 bases and J by 2 bases, with 14 bases between them. There are 15 residues in the CDR3. CDR3 amino acids: CASSGQGIGNQPQHF. In DNA, the CDR3 is TGTGCCAGCAGCGGGCAGGGTATAGGCAATCAGCCCCAGCATTTT.